This record concerns one T cell receptor beta chain sequence. What it recognizes is unknown. Looked up from germline, CDR1 is SGHDT and CDR2 is YYEEEE. V was trimmed by 2 bases and J by 2 bases, leaving 14 bases between them. The CDR3 is made up of 16 amino acids. This specimen comes from a study of regulatory T cells in long-lasting Graves disease. Study-wide findings and caveats: Newly diagnosed Graves' patients exceeded persistent ones in TCR diversity.

The sample's time point: persistent/refractory GD, antithyroid drugs over 5 years with positive TRAb. From RNA extracted from PBMCs, the TCR library was made. The patients were drawn from one endocrinology department in Xi'an, China. Investigators prepared the TCR beta libraries by applying iRepertoire HTBI primers and Arm-PCR of CDR3 regions. The authors' processing: The samples yielded 62 TRBV and more than twelve TRBJ segments. TCRdb itself ran the multiplex PCR reads through MiXCR, one entry per CDR3 protein. V and J calls and clone size were set by TCRdb, not the authors. The sample lists about 660,000 distinct CDR3 sequences; 25% to 30% were seen once.

This clonotype was sampled from a female donor with Graves disease. Sequenced material: peripheral blood mononuclear cells (PBMCs), taken when the disease was refractory, from a patient treated with antithyroid drugs. This rearrangement joins TRBV5-6 to TRBJ1-5; D ambiguous. The CDR3 DNA is TGTGCCAGCAGCTTTTGGTTGTTGAAGGGCAATCAGCCCCAGCATTTT. Protein product: CASSFWLLKGNQPQHF. The variable domain in full, with the rest retrieved from reference TRBV5-6 and TRBJ1-5, is DAGVTQSPTHLIKTRGQQVTLRCSPKSGHDTVSWYQQALGQGPQFIFQYYEEEERQRGNFPDRFSGHQFPNYSSELNVNALLLGDSALYLCASSFWLLKGNQPQHFGDGTRLSIL.